These 14 T cell receptor beta chains share one sample of origin, sequenced in a study of blood T cell repertoires in COVID-19. Data came from immunoSEQ multiplex PCR; TCRdb stores just in-frame clones and leaves some out. The repertoire consists of around 500,000 clones, with 70% to 90% occurring once and the leading ten covering about 3%. Sequencing input: peripheral blood. The receptors were sampled from a human donor in a cohort sampled during active COVID-19.

This rearrangement joins TRBV2 to TRBJ1-1; the match to TRBD1 covers 9 bases. The CDR3 length is 12 residues. V gave up 5 bases and J gave up 11 bases; unmatched junction bases: 6. The germline CDR1 and CDR2 sequences are SNHLY and FYNNEI. This chain's CDR3 is CASSSRTGVAFF. The CDR3, as DNA: TGTGCCAGCAGTTCCAGGACAGGGGTCGCTTTCTTT.

This clone has a handful of counts. The rearrangement joins TRBV2 to TRBJ1-5, with 9 positions matching TRBD1. Germline CDR1 reads SNHLY; CDR2 reads FYNNEI. V gave up 5 bases and J gave up 6 bases; unmatched junction bases: 8. The CDR3 contains 15 residues. CDR3 loop: CASSQQGAGIQPQHF. The CDR3 DNA is TGTGCCAGCAGTCAACAGGGGGCTGGAATTCAGCCCCAGCATTTT.

This clone appeared a single time. V usage is TRBV27 and J usage is TRBJ2-3; 9 bases map to TRBD2. J gave up 4 bases and V 5 bases, and 7 bases lay outside the gene matches. CDR3 length: 15 amino acids. Germline assignment: CDR1 MNHEY and CDR2 SMNVEV (reference sequence). CDR3 sequence (DNA): TGTGCCAGCAGTCTGGCGGGAGGGGCGGCAGATACGCAGTATTTT. It encodes CASSLAGGAADTQYF.

The chain carries TRBV30 and TRBJ1-2; possibly TRBD1 for D (5 bases). This CDR3 is built from 15 residues. The V gene's germline CDR1 is GTSNPN and CDR2 SVGIG (reference sequence). V was clipped by 5 bases and J by 2 bases, with 18 bases between them. The CDR3 region has the DNA TGTGCCTGGGTGGTGTCGGGGGAAGGGAACTATGGCTACACCTTC. Amino acid sequence: CAWVVSGEGNYGYTF.

The chain employs TRBV4-2 and TRBJ1-4; unclear D gene. The germline V gene encodes CDR1 LGHNA and CDR2 YNFKEQ. This CDR3 has 15 residues. Trimming took off 5 bases at V and 6 bases at J, with 16 bases between the two ends. CDR3 coding DNA: TGTGCCAGCAGCACCCGTGGAGGGCTAGATGAAAAACTGTTTTTT. Its protein is CASSTRGGLDEKLFF.

The chain carries TRBV7-8 and TRBJ2-7; perhaps TRBD2 as D (6 bases). Trimming took 5 bases from V and 0 from J, leaving 11 bases between them. The CDR3 has 14 residues. Germline V gene data show CDR1 as SGHVS and CDR2 as FQNEAQ. The CDR3 loop is CASSPLTSSYEQYF. CDR3 bases: TGTGCCAGCAGCCCGTTGACTAGCTCCTACGAGCAGTACTTC.

This chain joins TRBV24-1 and TRBJ2-1, with a tentative D call TRBD2 (5 bases). Between the trimmed V and J ends, which lost 3 bases and 0 bases, there was a span of 11 bases. This CDR3 comprises 16 residues. The germline gives CDR1 KGHDR, CDR2 SFDVKD. The CDR3 region has the DNA TGTGCCACCAGTGATGGACTCCTAAGCTCCTACAATGAGCAGTTCTTC. Translated: CATSDGLLSSYNEQFF.

The chain recombines TRBV27 with TRBJ2-5; D is uncertain. The CDR3 spans 14 residues. V was shortened by 0 bases and J by 3 bases, with 8 bases between the two germline ends. CDR1 and CDR2 (germline): MNHEY, SMNVEV (reference sequence). The CDR3: CASSLSRIKETQYF. In DNA form, the CDR3 reads TGTGCCAGCAGTTTATCTCGTATTAAAGAGACCCAGTACTTC.

V gene TRBV6-1 combines with J gene TRBJ2-5; TRBD2 agrees at 10 bases. The germline V gene encodes CDR1 MNHNS and CDR2 SASEGT. Germline trimming cut 3 bases from V and 2 bases from J; bases unmatched to any gene: 6. This CDR3 comprises 16 residues. DNA for the CDR3: TGTGCCAGCAGTGACCGACTAGCGGGTTATCAAGAGACCCAGTACTTC. It translates to CASSDRLAGYQETQYF.

This chain connects TRBV6-1 to TRBJ2-1; D is possibly TRBD1 (5 bases). Trimming left V 2 bases short and J 11 bases short, with 10 bases between. This CDR3 has 12 residues. Germline loops: CDR1 MNHNS, CDR2 SASEGT. The CDR3 region has the DNA TGTGCCAGCAGTGAAAGGGGCGGAAAGCAGTTCTTC. It codes for CASSERGGKQFF.

A single count supports this clone. V is TRBV11-3 and J is TRBJ2-5, with D perhaps TRBD1 (5 bases). This CDR3 comprises 13 residues. Trimming shortened V by 5 bases and J by 3 bases, and 10 bases separated the two germline ends. Looked up from germline, CDR1 is SGHNT and CDR2 is YENEEA. Here the CDR3 reads CASSPDREETQYF. The CDR3 DNA reads as TGTGCCAGCAGCCCAGACAGAGAAGAGACCCAGTACTTC.

The CDR3 DNA reads as TGCGCCAGCAGTGAGGACGGGACCGGGGAGCTGTTTTTT. Translating it yields CASSEDGTGELFF. This sequence joins TRBV10-1 and TRBJ2-2; no definite D call. Trimming left V 2 bases short and J 5 bases short, with 6 bases between. The CDR3 totals 13 residues. Germline V gives CDR1 WNHNN, CDR2 SYGVQD (reference sequence).

The chain couples TRBV30 to TRBJ1-1; TRBD1 agrees at 9 bases. V lost 0 bases to trimming and J lost 5 bases; unmatched junction nucleotides: 7. The CDR3 loop spans 15 amino acids. CDR1 is GTSNPN, CDR2 SVGIG, per germline (reference sequence). CDR3 sequence reads: CAWSVTGGAGTEAFF. The DNA for the CDR3 is TGTGCCTGGAGTGTCACAGGGGGCGCGGGGACTGAAGCTTTCTTT.

V is TRBV15 and J is TRBJ2-7, with 11 bases matching TRBD1. The CDR3 spans 16 residues. Germline assignment: CDR1 LNHNV and CDR2 YYDKDF (reference sequence). The trim removed 0 bases at V and 4 bases at J, leaving 5 bases unmatched. The DNA of the CDR3 is TGTGCCACCAGCAGAGAGAGGGGGACAGGGGGTTACGAGCAGTACTTC. Translating gives CATSRERGTGGYEQYF.